The 15 T cell receptor beta chains listed next were all sequenced from one sample in a study of T cell clonotyping in hematopoietic cell transplantation. The time point is: recipient sample about 28 days before transplant, after cytoreduction. The table came from immunoSEQ multiplex PCR; TCRdb's copy has only in-frame clones and leaves some out. The sample yields roughly 770 clones, around 52% seen once. This sample comprised peripheral blood mononuclear cells, obtained before stem cell transplant. Every receptor here comes from a man aged 50-60 years with myelofibrosis. Some clones in this sample may be carry-over from other donors' samples.

The rearrangement uses TRBV28 and TRBJ1-1; D remains ambiguous. V dropped 3 bases and J dropped 0 bases, with 5 bases sitting between them. Germline V gene lookup returns CDR1 MDHEN and CDR2 SYDVKM. The CDR3 totals 13 residues. CDR3 in DNA: TGTGCCAGCAGTTTGCCCCTGAACACTGAAGCTTTCTTT. Translating it yields CASSLPLNTEAFF.

The chain is built from TRBV5-1 and TRBJ2-4, with D uncertain. There are 15 residues in the CDR3. V was cut by 6 bases and J by 3 bases, with 16 bases left in between. Germline CDR1 SGHRS, CDR2 YFSETQ. DNA for the CDR3: TGCGCCAGCACCCAATCCCTCAATGGCAAAAACATTCAGTACTTC. It codes for CASTQSLNGKNIQYF.

The V gene is TRBV19, the J gene TRBJ1-1; D gene unclear. CDR3 length: 14 amino acids. Germline assignment: CDR1 LNHDA and CDR2 SQIVND (reference sequence). Trimming took 3 bases from V and 2 from J, leaving 10 bases between them. CDR3 amino acids: CASSIDGPNTEAFF. The CDR3 coding sequence is TGTGCCAGTAGTATTGATGGGCCTAACACTGAAGCTTTCTTT.

This clone was observed a handful of times. CDR3: CASSEATNEKLFF. In nucleotides, the CDR3 is TGTGCCAGCTCAGAGGCAACTAATGAAAAACTGTTTTTT. The chain uses TRBV9 and TRBJ1-4, with D hard to call. V gave up 7 bases and J gave up 0 bases, with 7 bases separating them. This CDR3 has 13 amino acids. The germline CDR1 and CDR2 sequences are SGDLS and YYNGEE.

This clone was seen once. The V call is TRBV30, the J call TRBJ2-7; D not certain. Germline values: CDR1 GTSNPN, CDR2 SVGIG (reference sequence). V was trimmed by 3 bases and J by 5 bases, leaving 11 bases between them. This CDR3 has 12 residues. The CDR3 DNA reads TGTGCCTGGAGACCCCGTCTCCACGAGCAGTACTTC. It codes for CAWRPRLHEQYF. Complete variable domain (other parts from reference TRBV30 and TRBJ2-7): SQTIHQWPATLVQPVGSPLSLECTVEGTSNPNLYWYRQAAGRGLQLLFYSVGIGQISSEVPQNLSASRPQDRQFILSSKKLLLSDSGFYLCAWRPRLHEQYFGPGTRLTVT.

This clone was recorded once. The CDR3 region is CASSSTGTDNEQFF. The CDR3 coding sequence is TGTGCCAGCAGTTCCACCGGGACAGACAATGAGCAGTTCTTC. The chain links TRBV6-5 to TRBJ2-1, with TRBD1 matching over 7 bases. Germline trimming cut 4 bases from V and 5 bases from J; bases unmatched to any gene: 5. The germline V gene encodes CDR1 MNHEY and CDR2 SVGAGI. The CDR3 spans 14 residues.

The chain is built from TRBV11-3 and TRBJ2-7; 10 bases match TRBD2. Germline values: CDR1 SGHNT, CDR2 YENEEA. CDR3 length: 13 residues. Trimming at V came to 6 bases and at J to 5 bases, leaving 4 bases not matched to a gene. CDR3 coding DNA: TGTGCCAGCAGGGCTAGCGGGAGCGACGAGCAGTACTTC. This sequence encodes CASRASGSDEQYF.

The gene calls are TRBV30 and TRBJ1-5, with D unresolved. The CDR3 sequence is 12 residues long. CDR1 and CDR2 (germline): GTSNPN, SVGIG (reference sequence). The V end lost 4 bases, the J end lost 7 bases, and 11 bases lay between the germline ends. CDR3 nucleotides: TGTGCCTGGAACTCCCCGCAACAGCCCCAGCATTTT. Translation gives CAWNSPQQPQHF.

This CDR3 is CASSRTSGVTEQYF. The CDR3, as DNA: TGTGCCAGCAGCCGGACTAGCGGGGTCACCGAGCAGTACTTC. The rearrangement joins TRBV7-6 to TRBJ2-7; TRBD2 agrees at 12 bases. V gave up 5 bases and J gave up 6 bases; unmatched junction bases: 5. CDR3 size: 14 residues. The germline V gene has CDR1 SGHVS and CDR2 FNYEAQ.

This clone is classed as large. The chain couples TRBV4-1 to TRBJ1-2; D is unclear. Between the trimmed V and J ends, which lost 1 base and 1 base, there was a span of 7 bases. The germline V gene encodes CDR1 MGHRA and CDR2 YSYEKL. The CDR3 covers 14 residues. For the CDR3, the DNA is TGCGCCAGCAGCCAAGGGGTAATTAACTATGGCTACACCTTC. Amino acid sequence: CASSQGVINYGYTF.

This chain uses TRBV30 with TRBJ1-2, with D perhaps matching TRBD1 (5 bases). V was pared by 8 bases and J by 6 bases, with 13 bases between. The CDR3 totals 11 residues. Germline CDR1 and CDR2: GTSNPN and SVGIG (reference sequence). CDR3 nucleotides: TGTGCCGCCGTGTCAGGGAATGGCTACACCTTC. Amino acid sequence: CAAVSGNGYTF. The entire variable domain, with the rest obtained from reference TRBV30 and TRBJ1-2, is as follows: SQTIHQWPATLVQPVGSPLSLECTVEGTSNPNLYWYRQAAGRGLQLLFYSVGIGQISSEVPQNLSASRPQDRQFILSSKKLLLSDSGFYLCAAVSGNGYTFGSGTRLTVV.

The V call is TRBV4-1, the J call TRBJ2-5, with 15 bases identical to TRBD2. Looked up from germline, CDR1 is MGHRA and CDR2 is YSYEKL. The CDR3 sequence is 16 residues long. Trimming took 3 bases from V and 1 from J; bases not matched to a gene: 0. In DNA form, the CDR3 reads TGCGCCAGCAGCCAGGGACTAGCGGGGGGCCAAGAGACCCAGTACTTC. Its translation: CASSQGLAGGQETQYF.

The V and J genes are TRBV30 and TRBJ1-6; D is ambiguous. CDR3 size: 12 residues. CDR1 is GTSNPN, CDR2 SVGIG, per germline (reference sequence). The V end was cut by 3 bases, the J end by 5 bases, with 5 bases between. This CDR3 is CAWRPDNSPLHF. The CDR3 nucleotides read TGTGCCTGGAGGCCCGATAATTCACCCCTCCACTTT.

This clone was observed a few times. This chain joins TRBV29-1 and TRBJ2-7; 8 bases line up with TRBD1. Germline loops: CDR1 SQVTM, CDR2 ANQGSEA. The CDR3 has 12 amino acids. V lost 5 bases to trimming and J lost 6 bases; unmatched junction nucleotides: 6. The CDR3 spells CSVPDRGGEQYF. CDR3 coding DNA: TGCAGCGTTCCCGACAGGGGAGGCGAGCAGTACTTC.

The chain combines TRBV30 with TRBJ1-2, with unresolved D. The germline V gene encodes CDR1 GTSNPN and CDR2 SVGIG (reference sequence). The CDR3 spans 11 residues. Deletions cut 0 bases from V and 9 bases from J, with 8 bases between. CDR3 nucleotides: TGTGCCTGGAGTGTAAGCCTAAGCTACACCTTC. As protein: CAWSVSLSYTF.